This T cell receptor (beta chain) was captured by sequencing in a study of blood T cell repertoires in COVID-19. Study information: The United States, Italy and Spain provided the acute and convalescent COVID-19 samples. PBMCs, B-cell-depleted T cells, or T cells were the source of the cDNA or gDNA that made up the material.

Original analysis: Quantification of nucleated cells was approximated via reference gene primer amplification. Some clones are missing from TCRdb's copy, which holds only in-frame ones; the method was immunoSEQ multiplex PCR. For V, J and clone size, that table is used; D and trimming come from the DNA. This sample carries tens of thousands of clones, around 85% of them seen once, and the ten largest clones take under 3%. CDR3 size: 14 residues. The germline V gene has CDR1 SGDLS and CDR2 YYNGEE. V lost 0 bases and J 3 bases, leaving 9 bases between the germline ends. This TCR derives from a man aged 45 to 65 with acute or convalescent COVID-19. What was sequenced was peripheral blood. The gene calls are TRBV9 and TRBJ2-5; D perhaps matches TRBD1 (5 bases). The CDR3 is CASSVGGYEETQYF. The CDR3 bases are TGTGCCAGCAGCGTAGGGGGCTACGAAGAGACCCAGTACTTC.